This TCR beta chain derives from a study of T cells expressing NK-cell markers. Study-level findings and limits: Similarly, these clonotypes led the CD3+CD56-NKG2C+ fraction as well in a handful of donors. Dominant NKG2C+ clonotypes were found to form about 1.0-7.5% of CD8+ T cells in five to seven donors.

On this clonotype itself: Its target is not known.

Germline V CDR1 and CDR2: MDHEN, SYDVKM. The CDR3 covers 15 residues. From the 5' RACE reads, TCRdb lists one entry per CDR3 protein and no DNA. The table lists about 30,000 distinct CDR3 sequences. This TCR derives from a woman between 18 and 69 years old in good health. The sequenced sample was blood T cells: a sorted CD56 or NKG2C T cell subset, CD4+ or CD8+ T cells, or bulk PBMC T cells (not recorded which). The chain combines TRBV28 with TRBJ2-7; the D call of TRBD2 rests on TCRdb alone, since no DNA is present to check it. The CDR3 sequence is CASSLAGGLSYEQYF.